The clone carrying this T cell receptor beta chain was counted once. Data came from immunoSEQ multiplex PCR; TCRdb stores just in-frame clones and leaves some out. The table has about 40,000 clones, about 90% seen once. The CDR3 contains 17 residues. Trimming at V came to 3 bases and at J to 5 bases, leaving 8 bases not matched to a gene. The germline CDR1 and CDR2 sequences are SGDLS and YYNGEE. The data stem from a study of T cell changes during pregnancy in multiple sclerosis. The rearrangement uses TRBV9 and TRBJ1-6; TRBD1 matches 10 bases. The sequence came from a female donor with multiple sclerosis, enrolled in a pregnancy study. This material consisted of CD4+ T cells from peripheral blood mononuclear cells, taken in the third trimester of pregnancy. In DNA form, the CDR3 reads TGTGCCAGCAGCGCAGGAGGTGGGACAGGGGATAATTCACCCCTCCACTTT. Translating gives CASSAGGGTGDNSPLHF. The full variable domain, rest sourced from reference TRBV9 and TRBJ1-6, is DSGVTQTPKHLITATGQRVTLRCSPRSGDLSVYWYQQSLDQGLQFLIQYYNGEERAKGNILERFSAQQFPDLHSELNLSSLELGDSALYFCASSAGGGTGDNSPLHFGNGTRLTVT.